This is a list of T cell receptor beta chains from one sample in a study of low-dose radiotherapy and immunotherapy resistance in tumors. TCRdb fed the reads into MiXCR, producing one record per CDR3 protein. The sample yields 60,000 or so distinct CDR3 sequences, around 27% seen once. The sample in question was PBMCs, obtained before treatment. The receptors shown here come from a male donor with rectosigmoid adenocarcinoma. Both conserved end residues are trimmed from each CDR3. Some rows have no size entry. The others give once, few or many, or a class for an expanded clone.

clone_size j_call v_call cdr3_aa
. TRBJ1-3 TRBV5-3 ASKYREPGNTIY
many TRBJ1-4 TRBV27 ASKNTGATNEKLF
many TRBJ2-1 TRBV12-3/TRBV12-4 ASSLSAGGPHEQF
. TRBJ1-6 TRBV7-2 ASSSGGPTSPLH
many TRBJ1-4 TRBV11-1 ASSLSDGDDEKLF
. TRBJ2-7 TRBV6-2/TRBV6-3 ASCRPGQGVYEQY
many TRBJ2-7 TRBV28 ASSSPTRYEQY
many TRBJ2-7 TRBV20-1 SAHEGLAGYQQY
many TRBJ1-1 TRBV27 ASSLSRTGIGTEAF
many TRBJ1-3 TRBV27 ASSYGNTIY
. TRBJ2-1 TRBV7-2 ASSLAPTGGGLAGGSYNEQF
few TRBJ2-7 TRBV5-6 ASSLGGQGAGEQY
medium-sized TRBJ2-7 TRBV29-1 SGTSGSREQY
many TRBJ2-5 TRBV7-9 ASSLGPSGAETQY
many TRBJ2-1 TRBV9 ASSKRDRSYNEQF
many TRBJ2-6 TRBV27 ASSLTGRGDYWANVLT
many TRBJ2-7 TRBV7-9 ASSLDTFSYEQY
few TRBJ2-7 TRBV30 AWSGGLGQY
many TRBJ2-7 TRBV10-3 AISDASGGWEQY
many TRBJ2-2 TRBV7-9 ASSLAGTKITGELF
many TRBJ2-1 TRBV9 ASSVAGGSYNEQF
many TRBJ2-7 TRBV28 ASRQGLFSEQY
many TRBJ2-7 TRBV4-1 ASSPSAGAGIYEQY
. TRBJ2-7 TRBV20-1 SASRASEQY
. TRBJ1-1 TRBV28 ASRLTGVNTEAF
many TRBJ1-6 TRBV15 ATSRDIMGNSPLH
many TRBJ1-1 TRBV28 ASSTPWGLRTNTEAF
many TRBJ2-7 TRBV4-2 ASSQVGGVEQY
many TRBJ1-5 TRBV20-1 SARRGGRGNQPQH
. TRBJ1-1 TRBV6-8 ASSYPGQLVTEAF
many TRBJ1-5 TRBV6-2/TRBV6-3 ASSHGGQPQH
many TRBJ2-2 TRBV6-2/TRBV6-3 ASSFDRGYTGELF
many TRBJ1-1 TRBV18 ASSPSYRDTEAF
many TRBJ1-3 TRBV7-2 ASSLVGQGYGNTIY
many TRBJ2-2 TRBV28 ASSFAGSNTGELF
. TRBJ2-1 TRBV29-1 SVHRYSEPGNEQF
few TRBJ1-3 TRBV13 ASSRGPSGNTIY
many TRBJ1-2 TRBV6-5 ASSSGIYGYT
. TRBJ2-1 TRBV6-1 ASKIGQGLAGVNEQF
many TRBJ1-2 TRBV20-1 SARANYGYT
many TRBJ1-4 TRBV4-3 ASSHQQGRGDEKLF